The rows below give T cell receptor beta chains drawn from one sample of a study of T-cell memory formation after mild COVID-19. One entry per CDR3 protein results from TCRdb running MiXCR on the 5' RACE reads. The data hold fewer than 150,000 distinct CDR3 sequences, with about 6.5% observed a single time. The sequencing input was PBMCs or a T cell subset sorted from them (not recorded which). These TCRs come from an adult woman who had mild COVID-19 (a few samples of this study predate the infection). Cell type and time point are not known. CDR3s include the opening cysteine and the closing phenylalanine or tryptophan. The D gene is left open where the match is weak. Clone size is shown for a subset of rows, as once, few, many or a class of expanded clone.

J	size	V	D	CDR3	DNA
TRBJ2-5	many	TRBV29-1	TRBD2	CSVDLGGETQYF	TGCAGCGTTGACTTGGGAGGGGAGACCCAGTACTTC
TRBJ2-2	-	TRBV3-1	-	CASSRTTGELFF	TGTGCCAGCAGCCGGACTACCGGGGAGCTGTTTTTT
TRBJ1-5	once	TRBV5-1	-	CASSPGQSNQPQHF	TGCGCCAGCAGCCCCGGACAGAGCAATCAGCCCCAGCATTTT
TRBJ1-2	-	TRBV7-2	-	CASSLDLRQAGTYGYTF	TGTGCCAGCAGCTTAGACCTTCGGCAGGCGGGGACCTATGGCTACACCTTC
TRBJ2-1	-	TRBV12-3/TRBV12-4	TRBD2	CASNLAGYVNEQFF	TGTGCCAGCAACCTAGCGGGGTACGTAAATGAGCAGTTCTTC
TRBJ2-2	many	TRBV4-3	-	CASSRGFTGELFF	TGCGCCAGCAGCCGAGGGTTCACCGGGGAGCTGTTTTTT
TRBJ1-1	many	TRBV20-1	-	CSASDPMRVGTEAFF	TGCAGTGCTAGTGACCCTATGAGGGTCGGCACTGAAGCTTTCTTT
TRBJ2-5	many	TRBV4-1	-	CASSLVQGATQYF	TGCGCCAGCAGCCTAGTTCAGGGAGCGACCCAGTACTTC
TRBJ2-3	many	TRBV20-1	TRBD2	CSATHYPSGGTDTQYF	TGCAGTGCTACCCATTACCCTAGCGGGGGCACAGATACGCAGTATTTT
TRBJ2-7	many	TRBV5-1	-	CASSLAGSSNGEQYF	TGCGCCAGCAGCTTGGCCGGGAGCTCCAACGGCGAGCAGTACTTC